The present T cell receptor (beta chain) was sequenced within a study of shared clonotypes between healthy human individuals. Study outcomes and limitations: Unshared clonotypes carried lower generation probabilities than those common to all four donors. Naive subsets generally had larger estimated richness than memory subsets.

CD45RO-negative cells were positively selected for CCR7, leaving out terminally differentiated effector memory CD45RA+ cells. The ends were cut back, 3 bases at V and 0 bases at J, with 9 bases in the middle. CDR3 length: 14 residues. CDR1 SGHRS and CDR2 YFSETQ come from the germline V gene. In the case of this clone: What it binds is unknown.

Generated by immunoSEQ multiplex PCR, the TCRdb table keeps only in-frame clones and is missing some. This sample has approximately 600,000 clones; roughly 95% occur once, and the top ten carry about 0.11%. The sample taken for sequencing was naive CD8+ T cells sorted from blood. The TCR was taken from a woman under 40 in good health. The chain uses TRBV5-1 and TRBJ2-5; weak D call: TRBD1 (6 bases). The CDR3 region has the DNA TGCGCCAGCAGCTCCTGGACAGACCAAGAGACCCAGTACTTC. Protein: CASSSWTDQETQYF. Based on the CDR3 plus reference TRBV5-1 and TRBJ2-5, the full variable domain is KAGVTQTPRYLIKTRGQQVTLSCSPISGHRSVSWYQQTPGQGLQFLFEYFSETQRNKGNFPGRFSGRQFSNSRSEMNVSTLELGDSALYLCASSSWTDQETQYFGPGTRLLVL.